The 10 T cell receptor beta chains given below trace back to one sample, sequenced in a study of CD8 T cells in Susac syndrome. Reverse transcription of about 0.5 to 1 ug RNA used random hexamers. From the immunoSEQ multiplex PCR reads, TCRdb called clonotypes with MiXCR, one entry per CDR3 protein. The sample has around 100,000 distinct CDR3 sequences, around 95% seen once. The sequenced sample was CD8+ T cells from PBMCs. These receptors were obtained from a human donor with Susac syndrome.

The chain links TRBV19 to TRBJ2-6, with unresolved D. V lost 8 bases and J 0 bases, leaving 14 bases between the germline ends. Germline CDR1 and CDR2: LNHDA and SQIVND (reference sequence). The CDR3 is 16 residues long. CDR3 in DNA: TGTGCCAGTGGCCCCGGGCAGGCCTCTGGGGCCAACGTCCTGACTTTC. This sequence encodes CASGPGQASGANVLTF.

The CDR3 sequence: CSVLSGGLAGYNEQFF. In DNA form, the CDR3 reads TGCAGCGTACTGTCTGGGGGACTAGCGGGTTACAATGAGCAGTTCTTC. This chain uses TRBV29-1 with TRBJ2-1; 12 bases line up with TRBD2. The V segment lost 6 bases and the J segment 4 bases; nucleotides outside the gene matches: 10. The germline V gene has CDR1 SQVTM and CDR2 ANQGSEA. This CDR3 has 16 residues.

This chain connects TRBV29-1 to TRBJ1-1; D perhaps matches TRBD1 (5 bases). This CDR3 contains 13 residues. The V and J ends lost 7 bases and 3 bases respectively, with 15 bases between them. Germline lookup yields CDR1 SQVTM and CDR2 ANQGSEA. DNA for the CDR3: TGCAGCGCCGTGGGACGGAAGGACACTGAAGCTTTCTTT. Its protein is CSAVGRKDTEAFF. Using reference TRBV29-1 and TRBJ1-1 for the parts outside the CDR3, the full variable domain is SAVISQKPSRDICQRGTSLTIQCQVDSQVTMMFWYRQQPGQSLTLIATANQGSEATYESGFVIDKFPISRPNLTFSTLTVSNMSPEDSSIYLCSAVGRKDTEAFFGQGTRLTVV.

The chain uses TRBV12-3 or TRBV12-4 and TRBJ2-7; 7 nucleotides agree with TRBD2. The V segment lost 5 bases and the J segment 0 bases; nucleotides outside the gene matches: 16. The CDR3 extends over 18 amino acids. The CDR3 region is CASSPHLWGGRDSYEQYF. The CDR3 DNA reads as TGTGCCAGCAGTCCTCACCTATGGGGGGGACGAGACTCCTACGAGCAGTACTTC.

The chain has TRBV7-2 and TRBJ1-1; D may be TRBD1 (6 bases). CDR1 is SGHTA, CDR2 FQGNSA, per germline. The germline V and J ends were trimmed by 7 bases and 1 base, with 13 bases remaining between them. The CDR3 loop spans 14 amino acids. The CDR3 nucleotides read TGTGCCAGCACCCGAGAAGGGGGGAACACTGAAGCTTTCTTT. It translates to CASTREGGNTEAFF.

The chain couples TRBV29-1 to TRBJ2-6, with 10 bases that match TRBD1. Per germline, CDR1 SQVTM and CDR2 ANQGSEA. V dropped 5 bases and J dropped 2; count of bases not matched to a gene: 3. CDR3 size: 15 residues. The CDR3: CSVRQGAAGANVLTF. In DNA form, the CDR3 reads TGCAGCGTTCGACAGGGGGCGGCTGGGGCCAACGTCCTGACTTTC.

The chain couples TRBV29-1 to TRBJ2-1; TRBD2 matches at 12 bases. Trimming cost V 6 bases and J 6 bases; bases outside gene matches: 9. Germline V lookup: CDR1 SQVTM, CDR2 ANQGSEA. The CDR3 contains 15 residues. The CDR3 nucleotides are TGCAGCGTGAGGTGGGGGGGACTAGCGGGCAATGAGCAGTTCTTC. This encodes CSVRWGGLAGNEQFF.

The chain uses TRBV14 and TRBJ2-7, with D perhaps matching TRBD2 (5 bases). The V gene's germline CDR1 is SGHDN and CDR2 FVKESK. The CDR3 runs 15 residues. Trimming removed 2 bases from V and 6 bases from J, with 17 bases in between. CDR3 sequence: CASSQRGYPTSEQYF. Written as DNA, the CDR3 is TGTGCCAGCAGCCAACGGGGATATCCTACCTCCGAGCAGTACTTC.

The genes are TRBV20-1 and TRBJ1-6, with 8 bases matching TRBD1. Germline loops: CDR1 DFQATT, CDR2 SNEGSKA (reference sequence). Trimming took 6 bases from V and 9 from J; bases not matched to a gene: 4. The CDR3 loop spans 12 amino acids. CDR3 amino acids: CSARQGPSPLHF. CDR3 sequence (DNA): TGCAGTGCCCGACAGGGGCCTTCACCCCTCCACTTT.

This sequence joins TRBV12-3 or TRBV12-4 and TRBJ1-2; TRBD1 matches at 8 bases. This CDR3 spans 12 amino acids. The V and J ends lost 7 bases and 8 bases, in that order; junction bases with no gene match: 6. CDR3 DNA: TGTGCCAGCACGGACAGGGATCAGGGCTACACCTTC. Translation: CASTDRDQGYTF.